What follows describes a single T cell receptor beta chain. These data are taken from a study of blood T cell repertoires in COVID-19. Study context: Italy, Spain and the United States were the sources of the convalescent and acute COVID-19 samples. PBMCs, B-cell-depleted T cells, or T cells provided the cDNA or gDNA that made up the material.

Authors' methods: It was from reference gene primer amplification that nucleated cell counts were estimated. Profiled with immunoSEQ multiplex PCR; TCRdb holds only in-frame clones, not every one. The V and J calls and the clone size are those of that table, but D and trimming were determined from the DNA. The repertoire includes 120,000 to 150,000 clones, around nine tenths of them detected once, and approximately 4.2% sits in the top ten. The CDR3 totals 14 residues. The germline V gene encodes CDR1 SGHRS and CDR2 YFSETQ. V lost 1 base and J 4 bases, leaving 8 bases between the germline ends. The genes are TRBV5-1 and TRBJ2-2; D call uncertain. The TCR sequence derives from a middle-aged woman with acute or convalescent COVID-19. Sequenced sample: peripheral blood. The CDR3 protein is CASSLLLFTGELFF. As DNA, the CDR3 is TGCGCCAGCAGCTTGCTTTTGTTCACCGGGGAGCTGTTTTTT.